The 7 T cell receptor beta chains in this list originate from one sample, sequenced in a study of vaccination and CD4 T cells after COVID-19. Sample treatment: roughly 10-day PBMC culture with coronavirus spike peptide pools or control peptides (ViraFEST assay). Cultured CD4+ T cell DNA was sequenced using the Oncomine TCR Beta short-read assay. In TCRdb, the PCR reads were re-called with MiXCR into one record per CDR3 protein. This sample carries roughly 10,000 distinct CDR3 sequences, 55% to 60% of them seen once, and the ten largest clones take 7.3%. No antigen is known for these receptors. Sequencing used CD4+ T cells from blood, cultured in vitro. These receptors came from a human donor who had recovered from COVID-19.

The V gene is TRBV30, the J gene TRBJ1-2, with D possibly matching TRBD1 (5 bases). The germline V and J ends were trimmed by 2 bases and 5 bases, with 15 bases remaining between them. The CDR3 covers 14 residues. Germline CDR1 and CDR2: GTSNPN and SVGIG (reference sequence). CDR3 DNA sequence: TGTGCCTGGAGTCTTGCCGGGGCGGATTATGGCTACACCTTC. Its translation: CAWSLAGADYGYTF.

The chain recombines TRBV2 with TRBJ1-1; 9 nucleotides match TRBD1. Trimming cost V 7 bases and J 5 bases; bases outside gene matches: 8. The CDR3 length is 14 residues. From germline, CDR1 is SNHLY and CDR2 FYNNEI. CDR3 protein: CASTIRTGVTEAFF. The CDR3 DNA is TGTGCCAGCACCATCAGGACAGGGGTGACTGAAGCTTTCTTT.

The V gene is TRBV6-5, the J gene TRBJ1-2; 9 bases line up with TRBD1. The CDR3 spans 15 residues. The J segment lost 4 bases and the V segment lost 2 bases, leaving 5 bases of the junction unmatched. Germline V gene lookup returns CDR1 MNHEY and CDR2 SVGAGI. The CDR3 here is CASSYPRQGGYGYTF. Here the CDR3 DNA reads TGTGCCAGCAGTTACCCTCGACAGGGGGGCTATGGCTACACCTTC.

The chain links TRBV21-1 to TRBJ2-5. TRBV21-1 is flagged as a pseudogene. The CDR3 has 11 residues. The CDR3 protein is CASSGRETQYF. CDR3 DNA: TGTGCCAGCAGCGGAAGGGAGACCCAGTACTTC.

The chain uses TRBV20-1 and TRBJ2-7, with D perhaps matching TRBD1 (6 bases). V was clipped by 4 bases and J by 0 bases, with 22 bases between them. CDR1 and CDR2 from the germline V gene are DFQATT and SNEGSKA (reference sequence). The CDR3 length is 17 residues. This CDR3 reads CSATPGGHPHFSYEQYF. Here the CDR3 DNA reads TGCAGTGCTACCCCTGGGGGACACCCGCATTTCTCCTACGAGCAGTACTTC.

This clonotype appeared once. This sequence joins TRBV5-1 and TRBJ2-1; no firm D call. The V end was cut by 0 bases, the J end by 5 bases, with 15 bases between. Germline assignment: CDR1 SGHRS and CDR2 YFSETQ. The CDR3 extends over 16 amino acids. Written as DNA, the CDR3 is TGCGCCAGCAGCTTGGCCCCCCGCACCATGAACAATGAGCAGTTCTTC. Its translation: CASSLAPRTMNNEQFF.

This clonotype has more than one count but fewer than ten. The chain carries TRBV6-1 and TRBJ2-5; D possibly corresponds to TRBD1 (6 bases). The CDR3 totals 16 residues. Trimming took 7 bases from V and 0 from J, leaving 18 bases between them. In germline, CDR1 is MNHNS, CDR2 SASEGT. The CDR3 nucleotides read TGTGCCAGCAAAGGACAGATCGGAGCGGACCAAGAGACCCAGTACTTC. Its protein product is CASKGQIGADQETQYF.